Listed here are 5 T cell receptor beta chains from one sample, sequenced in a study of T-cell reconstitution after alpha-beta-depleted transplantation in children. Using unique molecular identifiers, the investigators prepared the TCRbeta library. TCRdb processed the PCR reads anew with MiXCR; each CDR3 protein has one entry. The sample lists about 360,000 distinct CDR3 sequences; about an eighth were seen once. The sample in question was PBMCs, obtained from the stem cell graft. These receptors were taken from a human donor who donated a stem cell graft to a child with Fanconi anemia.

This clonotype has ten or more counts. The rearrangement uses TRBV5-6 and TRBJ2-1, with 9 bases matching TRBD2. V lost 0 bases, J lost 6 bases, and 4 bases stayed unmatched. The V gene's germline CDR1 is SGHDT and CDR2 YYEEEE. CDR3 length equals 15 residues. The CDR3 sequence is CASSLASGVFNEQFF. In nucleotides, the CDR3 is TGTGCCAGCAGCTTGGCTAGCGGGGTTTTCAATGAGCAGTTCTTC. Looking up the rest from reference TRBV5-6 and TRBJ2-1 gives the full variable domain: DAGVTQSPTHLIKTRGQQVTLRCSPKSGHDTVSWYQQALGQGPQFIFQYYEEEERQRGNFPDRFSGHQFPNYSSELNVNALLLGDSALYLCASSLASGVFNEQFFGPGTRLTVL.

The chain combines TRBV7-8 with TRBJ1-1, with 7 positions matching TRBD1. This CDR3 has 15 residues. In germline, CDR1 is SGHVS, CDR2 FQNEAQ. V lost 5 bases and J lost 3; bases outside the gene matches: 9. Here the CDR3 reads CASSQPTGKDTEAFF. The CDR3 DNA reads as TGTGCCAGCAGCCAACCGACAGGGAAGGACACTGAAGCTTTCTTT. The full variable domain, completed using reference TRBV7-8 and TRBJ1-1, is GAGVSQSPRYKVAKRGQDVALRCDPISGHVSLFWYQQALGQGPEFLTYFQNEAQLDKSGLPSDRFFAERPEGSVSTLKIQRTQQEDSAVYLCASSQPTGKDTEAFFGQGTRLTVV.

This clonotype was observed a handful of times. The gene calls are TRBV29-1 and TRBJ2-1; D gene unclear. Germline lookup yields CDR1 SQVTM and CDR2 ANQGSEA. CDR3 length: 12 amino acids. The germline V and J ends were trimmed by 2 bases and 4 bases, with 6 bases remaining between them. The CDR3 bases are TGCAGCGTTGAACCAGGATACAATGAGCAGTTCTTC. Translated, it gives CSVEPGYNEQFF.

This chain links TRBV2 with TRBJ1-2; D unresolved. V lost 2 bases and J 8 bases, leaving 12 bases between the germline ends. The CDR3 length is 13 residues. In germline, CDR1 is SNHLY, CDR2 FYNNEI. CDR3 amino acids: CASSESGGSGYTF. For the CDR3, the DNA is TGTGCCAGCAGTGAATCAGGAGGAAGCGGCTACACCTTC.

Only a few counts were recorded for this clonotype. J is TRBJ1-1 and V is TRBV5-5; possible D gene TRBD1, 5 bases. V lost 5 bases and J lost 10, with 21 bases in between. From germline, CDR1 is SGHKS and CDR2 YYEKEE (reference sequence). The CDR3 runs 14 residues. This chain's CDR3 is CASSSVSRDYGAFF. CDR3 DNA: TGTGCCAGCAGTTCGGTTTCAAGGGACTATGGAGCTTTCTTT.